This T cell receptor beta chain was sequenced in a study of blood T cell repertoires in COVID-19. Study overall: COVID-19 samples from acute and convalescent phases originated in the United States, Italy and Spain. T cells, B-cell-depleted T cells, or PBMCs supplied cDNA or gDNA.

Produced via immunoSEQ multiplex PCR; TCRdb's table is partial and in-frame only. The table lists about 230,000 clones, over 70% of them singletons. V dropped 6 bases and J dropped 0 bases, with 13 bases sitting between them. Germline V lookup: CDR1 MDHEN, CDR2 SYDVKM. The CDR3 covers 15 residues. V usage is TRBV28 and J usage is TRBJ2-3; TRBD1 might be the D (6 bases). The source material was peripheral blood. The TCR comes from a woman older than 75 with acute or convalescent COVID-19. The DNA of the CDR3 is TGTGCCAGCAGCCCGACAGGATCTAGCACAGATACGCAGTATTTT. Encoded protein: CASSPTGSSTDTQYF.